This is a list of T cell receptor beta chains from one sample in a study of T cell changes during pregnancy in multiple sclerosis. Produced via immunoSEQ multiplex PCR; TCRdb's table is partial and in-frame only. The data show approximately 22,000 clones, around 81% seen once. Source: CD8+ T cells from peripheral blood mononuclear cells, taken in the first trimester of pregnancy. All receptors come from a female donor in good health, enrolled as a control in a pregnancy study. Each CDR3 is given with its conserved first and last residue. Fields, in order: clone size, V gene, D gene, J gene, CDR3 protein, CDR3 DNA. The D gene is left open where the match is weak. Some rows have no size entry. The others give once, few or many, or a class for an expanded clone.

>NA|TRBV12-5|TRBD1|TRBJ1-3
CASGHGGGQGAGNTIYF
TGTGCTAGTGGCCATGGTGGAGGACAGGGGGCCGGAAACACCATATATTTT
>many|TRBV4-1|NA|TRBJ2-7
CASSQDITGASYEQYF
TGCGCCAGCAGCCAAGATATAACGGGAGCGTCCTACGAGCAGTACTTC
>few|TRBV7-9|NA|TRBJ1-2
CASSQPGEFGGYTF
TGTGCCAGCAGCCAACCAGGGGAATTCGGAGGCTACACCTTC
>NA|TRBV27|NA|TRBJ1-2
CASAGNNYGYTF
TGTGCCAGCGCAGGGAACAACTATGGCTACACCTTC
>NA|TRBV6-4|TRBD2|TRBJ2-3
CASHFRRGRALDTQYF
TGTGCCAGCCACTTTCGGCGCGGGAGGGCTCTGGATACGCAGTATTTT
>NA|TRBV5-5|TRBD1|TRBJ2-2
CASSPLGDRGLMNTGELFF
TGTGCCAGCAGCCCCCTAGGGGACAGGGGGCTCATGAACACCGGGGAGCTGTTTTTT
>NA|TRBV27|TRBD2|TRBJ2-1
CASSFPTSGGGYNEQFF
TGTGCCAGCAGTTTCCCGACTAGCGGGGGGGGTTACAATGAGCAGTTCTTC
>NA|TRBV7-6|NA|TRBJ1-1
CASSLAARVWTEAFF
TGTGCCAGCAGCTTAGCGGCCAGGGTTTGGACTGAAGCTTTCTTT
>NA|TRBV6-6|NA|TRBJ1-3
CASSPGRGGGNTIYF
TGTGCCAGCAGCCCGGGGAGGGGAGGGGGAAACACCATATATTTT
>NA|TRBV5-1|NA|TRBJ1-6
CASSLGEGRYNSPLHF
TGCGCCAGCAGCTTGGGGGAGGGACGCTATAATTCACCCCTCCACTTT
>NA|TRBV15|NA|TRBJ2-1
CATSRDREQGRNEQFF
TGTGCCACCAGCAGAGATAGGGAACAGGGACGCAATGAGCAGTTCTTC
>NA|TRBV27|TRBD1|TRBJ1-6
CASSATGIGNSPLHF
TGTGCCAGCAGCGCGACAGGGATCGGGAATTCACCCCTCCACTTT
>NA|TRBV6-4|NA|TRBJ2-2
CASSSAGNGELFF
TGTGCCAGCAGTTCTGCGGGGAACGGGGAGCTGTTTTTT
>NA|TRBV19|NA|TRBJ1-2
CASSIKGPHYGYTF
TGTGCCAGTAGTATAAAGGGGCCTCACTATGGCTACACCTTC
>NA|TRBV27|TRBD2|TRBJ2-1
CASSFFTGLAGGPPYNEQFF
TGTGCCAGCAGTTTTTTCACGGGACTAGCGGGAGGGCCCCCCTACAATGAGCAGTTCTTC
>NA|TRBV11-1|NA|TRBJ1-1
CASSLMRGNTEAFF
TGTGCCAGCAGCCTCATGCGGGGGAACACTGAAGCTTTCTTT
>NA|TRBV28|TRBD2|TRBJ2-3
CASSLRGGGDTQYF
TGTGCCAGCAGTTTGCGTGGGGGGGGAGATACGCAGTATTTT
>NA|TRBV6-5|TRBD1|TRBJ1-1
CASSFAQGGTEAFF
TGTGCCAGCAGTTTTGCGCAGGGGGGCACTGAAGCTTTCTTT
>NA|TRBV4-1|TRBD1|TRBJ1-1
CASSHGQGNEAFF
TGCGCCAGCAGCCACGGACAGGGGAACGAAGCTTTCTTT
>NA|TRBV12-5|NA|TRBJ2-4
CASGSGYPHRPVAKNIQYF
TGTGCTAGTGGTTCGGGATACCCTCACCGCCCTGTAGCCAAAAACATTCAGTACTTC
>NA|TRBV11-2|NA|TRBJ1-3
CASSSYRGSGNTIYF
TGTGCCAGCAGCTCCTACCGGGGCTCTGGAAACACCATATATTTT
>once|TRBV5-1|TRBD1|TRBJ1-1
CASSSGQGLAEAFF
TGCGCCAGCAGCTCTGGACAGGGCTTGGCTGAAGCTTTCTTT
>NA|TRBV5-5|NA|TRBJ1-2
CASSPYDRLYGYTF
TGTGCCAGCAGCCCATACGACAGGCTGTATGGCTACACCTTC
>few|TRBV4-1|NA|TRBJ1-6
CASSQDRGQSPLHF
TGCGCCAGCAGCCAAGACAGGGGACAATCACCCCTCCACTTT
>NA|TRBV4-3|NA|TRBJ1-1
CASSQKRGNTEAFF
TGCGCCAGCAGTCAGAAAAGAGGGAACACTGAAGCTTTCTTT
>NA|TRBV5-1|NA|TRBJ2-5
CASSLGRVLEETQYF
TGCGCCAGCAGCTTGGGCAGGGTCTTAGAAGAGACCCAGTACTTC
>NA|TRBV4-2|TRBD2|TRBJ2-5
CASSSGTSGFQETQYF
TGTGCCAGCAGCTCCGGGACTAGCGGATTCCAAGAGACCCAGTACTTC
>NA|TRBV7-8|TRBD1|TRBJ2-4
CASSLLRDRGPKNIQYF
TGTGCCAGCAGCTTACTCCGGGACAGGGGACCCAAAAACATTCAGTACTTC
>NA|TRBV7-2|NA|TRBJ1-2
CASSFRVDGYTF
TGTGCCAGCAGCTTCCGAGTGGATGGCTACACCTTC
>NA|TRBV10-3|NA|TRBJ2-7
CAISESGGVEQYF
TGTGCCATCAGTGAGTCCGGAGGGGTCGAGCAGTACTTC
>NA|TRBV10-3|TRBD1|TRBJ2-3
CAISDRGQGAQDTQYF
TGTGCCATCAGTGATAGGGGGCAGGGGGCACAAGATACGCAGTATTTT
>few|TRBV7-8|TRBD1|TRBJ1-2
CASRNLTGIYGYTF
TGTGCCAGCAGAAACCTGACAGGGATCTATGGCTACACCTTC
>few|TRBV6-1|NA|TRBJ2-5
CASSEVDGGVETQYF
TGTGCCAGCAGTGAGGTCGACGGGGGAGTCGAGACCCAGTACTTC
>NA|TRBV4-2|TRBD1|TRBJ1-1
CASSPTGVEDTEAFF
TGTGCCAGCAGTCCAACAGGGGTTGAGGACACTGAAGCTTTCTTT
>NA|TRBV5-4|NA|TRBJ2-1
CASSTEFSYNEQFF
TGTGCCAGCAGCACGGAGTTCTCCTACAATGAGCAGTTCTTC
>NA|TRBV4-1|NA|TRBJ2-1
CASSQQGQQFF
TGCGCCAGCAGCCAACAGGGCCAGCAGTTCTTC
>NA|TRBV4-2|TRBD2|TRBJ2-7
CASSQDPAGGYEQYF
TGTGCCAGCAGCCAAGATCCAGCGGGGGGCTACGAGCAGTACTTC
>NA|TRBV9|TRBD2|TRBJ2-5
CASSLGTSGGPETQYF
TGTGCCAGCAGCCTCGGGACTAGCGGGGGCCCGGAGACCCAGTACTTC
>NA|TRBV28|TRBD2|TRBJ2-3
CASSLPGLAGGTDTQYF
TGTGCCAGCAGTTTACCGGGACTAGCGGGAGGGACAGATACGCAGTATTTT
>NA|TRBV5-4|NA|TRBJ1-3
CASSGSSGNTIYF
TGTGCCAGCAGTGGCAGCTCTGGAAACACCATATATTTT
>NA|TRBV9|TRBD1|TRBJ2-5
CASSEWDRGGETQYF
TGTGCCAGCAGCGAATGGGACAGGGGAGGAGAGACCCAGTACTTC
>once|TRBV7-2|NA|TRBJ1-1
CASSLARLMNTEAFF
TGTGCCAGCAGCTTAGCGAGACTTATGAACACTGAAGCTTTCTTT
>NA|TRBV6-4|NA|TRBJ1-4
CASSDGQGTNEKLFF
TGTGCCAGCAGTGACGGCCAGGGAACTAATGAAAAACTGTTTTTT
>once|TRBV30|NA|TRBJ2-1
CAWSGVSNEQFF
TGTGCCTGGAGTGGAGTCTCGAATGAGCAGTTCTTC
>NA|TRBV4-1|TRBD2|TRBJ2-1
CASSQGLAGEQFF
TGCGCCAGCAGCCAAGGACTAGCGGGGGAGCAGTTCTTC